This T cell receptor beta chain came from a study of blood T cell repertoires in COVID-19. In the source study's methods: The authors estimated nucleated cell counts from reference gene primer amplification. Some clones are missing from TCRdb's copy, which holds only in-frame ones; the method was immunoSEQ multiplex PCR. The V and J calls and clone size come from that table; D and trimming were worked out from the DNA. This sample has 150,000 to 200,000 clones, with about 80% found just once. Cohort assignment relied on participant-reported clinical history. The clonotype originates from a man between 50 and 59 years old who had recovered from COVID-19. The sequencing sample was made of PBMCs or T cells enriched from blood (not recorded which).

CDR3: CASSDYPYTGELFF. The CDR3, as DNA: TGTGCCAGCAGTGACTATCCCTACACCGGGGAGCTGTTTTTT. This chain connects TRBV6-4 to TRBJ2-2; D ambiguous. The V end was cut by 1 base, the J end by 3 bases, with 6 bases between. The CDR3 consists of 14 residues. From germline, CDR1 is MRHNA and CDR2 SNTAGT.